This record looks at one T cell receptor (beta chain) sequence and its context. Germline loops: CDR1 PRHDT, CDR2 FYEKMQ (reference sequence). V was shortened by 3 bases and J by 15 bases, with 18 bases between the two germline ends. The length of the CDR3 is 13 residues. TCRdb's copy holds only in-frame clones and misses some; the assay was immunoSEQ multiplex PCR. The sample contains fewer than 150,000 clones, approximately 84% of which appear only once. These data come from a study of blood T cell repertoires in COVID-19. The receptor was isolated from a woman in her thirties who had recovered from COVID-19. Sequenced input: peripheral blood. The V gene is TRBV13, the J gene TRBJ2-4; D perhaps matches TRBD2 (6 bases). The CDR3 reads CASSFRGTPLRYF. CDR3 sequence (DNA): TGTGCCAGCAGCTTCCGGGGGACGCCTCTTCGGTACTTC.